The T cell receptor beta chain under discussion was sequenced for a study of blood T cell repertoires in COVID-19. Overall study context: Sources were T cells, B-cell-depleted T cells, or PBMCs; the material itself was cDNA or gDNA.

Sequenced by immunoSEQ multiplex PCR; TCRdb stores in-frame clones only, minus some. The table lists hundreds of thousands of clones, about 90% of them singletons. Cohort placement rested on clinical history that participants reported themselves. Two negative PCRs, clearance, or symptom resolution had been documented for recovered Cohort 3 donors. With 2 bases removed from V and 1 base from J, the gap between germline ends came to 11 bases. Per the germline V gene, CDR1 is LGHNA and CDR2 is YSLEER. The CDR3 sequence is 15 residues long. The receptor was derived from a woman aged 30 to 39 who had recovered from COVID-19. The chain couples TRBV4-3 to TRBJ1-1; D is ambiguous. The sequencing input was PBMCs or T cells enriched from blood (not recorded which). The CDR3 region is CASSQYTDANTEAFF. The CDR3, as DNA: TGCGCCAGCAGCCAATATACAGACGCGAACACTGAAGCTTTCTTT.